The clone carrying this T cell receptor (beta chain) has ten or more counts. The antigen remains undetermined. TCRdb redid the calling of the 5' RACE reads with MiXCR, one entry per CDR3 protein. The sample carries approximately 70,000 distinct CDR3 sequences, over 6.5% recorded once. This entry belongs to a study of T cells after yellow fever vaccination. Findings of the study overall: Contaminating bulk clonotypes could be abundant in FACS-sorted repertoires. It was a weaker secondary response, yet one that peaked faster, at day 5 versus 15.

The CDR3 covers 13 residues. Germline V gene lookup returns CDR1 SGHVS and CDR2 FNYEAQ. Trimming took off 3 bases at V and 3 bases at J, with 9 bases between the two ends. The sample consisted of CD8+ T cells sorted from PBMCs, taken more than 40 days after the first yellow fever vaccination. The chain uses TRBV7-6 and TRBJ2-7; D remains unclear. This clonotype was obtained from a man aged 18 to 35 who received the YFV17D yellow fever vaccine. CDR3 region: CASSFPGDYEQYF. The DNA of the CDR3 is TGTGCCAGCAGCTTTCCTGGTGACTACGAGCAGTACTTC.